This T cell receptor beta chain was identified in a study of PD-1 blockade in classical Hodgkin lymphoma. From germline, CDR1 is SGDLS and CDR2 YYNGEE. The CDR3 contains 15 residues. V dropped 0 bases and J dropped 4; count of bases not matched to a gene: 3. Sequenced by immunoSEQ multiplex PCR; TCRdb stores in-frame clones only, minus some. The sample records 20,000 to 30,000 clones, roughly three quarters being singletons. All patients experienced relapse after autologous stem cell transplantation, and brentuximab vedotin exposure was variable. Patients showed best responses of complete response, partial response or progressive disease.

The chain carries TRBV9 and TRBJ2-1; 8 positions match TRBD2. This sequence originates from a human donor with classical Hodgkin lymphoma. The specimen comprised peripheral blood mononuclear cells (PBMCs), sampled at baseline. The CDR3 loop is CASSVAGGDYNEQFF. Written as DNA, the CDR3 is TGTGCCAGCAGCGTAGCGGGGGGGGATTACAATGAGCAGTTCTTC.